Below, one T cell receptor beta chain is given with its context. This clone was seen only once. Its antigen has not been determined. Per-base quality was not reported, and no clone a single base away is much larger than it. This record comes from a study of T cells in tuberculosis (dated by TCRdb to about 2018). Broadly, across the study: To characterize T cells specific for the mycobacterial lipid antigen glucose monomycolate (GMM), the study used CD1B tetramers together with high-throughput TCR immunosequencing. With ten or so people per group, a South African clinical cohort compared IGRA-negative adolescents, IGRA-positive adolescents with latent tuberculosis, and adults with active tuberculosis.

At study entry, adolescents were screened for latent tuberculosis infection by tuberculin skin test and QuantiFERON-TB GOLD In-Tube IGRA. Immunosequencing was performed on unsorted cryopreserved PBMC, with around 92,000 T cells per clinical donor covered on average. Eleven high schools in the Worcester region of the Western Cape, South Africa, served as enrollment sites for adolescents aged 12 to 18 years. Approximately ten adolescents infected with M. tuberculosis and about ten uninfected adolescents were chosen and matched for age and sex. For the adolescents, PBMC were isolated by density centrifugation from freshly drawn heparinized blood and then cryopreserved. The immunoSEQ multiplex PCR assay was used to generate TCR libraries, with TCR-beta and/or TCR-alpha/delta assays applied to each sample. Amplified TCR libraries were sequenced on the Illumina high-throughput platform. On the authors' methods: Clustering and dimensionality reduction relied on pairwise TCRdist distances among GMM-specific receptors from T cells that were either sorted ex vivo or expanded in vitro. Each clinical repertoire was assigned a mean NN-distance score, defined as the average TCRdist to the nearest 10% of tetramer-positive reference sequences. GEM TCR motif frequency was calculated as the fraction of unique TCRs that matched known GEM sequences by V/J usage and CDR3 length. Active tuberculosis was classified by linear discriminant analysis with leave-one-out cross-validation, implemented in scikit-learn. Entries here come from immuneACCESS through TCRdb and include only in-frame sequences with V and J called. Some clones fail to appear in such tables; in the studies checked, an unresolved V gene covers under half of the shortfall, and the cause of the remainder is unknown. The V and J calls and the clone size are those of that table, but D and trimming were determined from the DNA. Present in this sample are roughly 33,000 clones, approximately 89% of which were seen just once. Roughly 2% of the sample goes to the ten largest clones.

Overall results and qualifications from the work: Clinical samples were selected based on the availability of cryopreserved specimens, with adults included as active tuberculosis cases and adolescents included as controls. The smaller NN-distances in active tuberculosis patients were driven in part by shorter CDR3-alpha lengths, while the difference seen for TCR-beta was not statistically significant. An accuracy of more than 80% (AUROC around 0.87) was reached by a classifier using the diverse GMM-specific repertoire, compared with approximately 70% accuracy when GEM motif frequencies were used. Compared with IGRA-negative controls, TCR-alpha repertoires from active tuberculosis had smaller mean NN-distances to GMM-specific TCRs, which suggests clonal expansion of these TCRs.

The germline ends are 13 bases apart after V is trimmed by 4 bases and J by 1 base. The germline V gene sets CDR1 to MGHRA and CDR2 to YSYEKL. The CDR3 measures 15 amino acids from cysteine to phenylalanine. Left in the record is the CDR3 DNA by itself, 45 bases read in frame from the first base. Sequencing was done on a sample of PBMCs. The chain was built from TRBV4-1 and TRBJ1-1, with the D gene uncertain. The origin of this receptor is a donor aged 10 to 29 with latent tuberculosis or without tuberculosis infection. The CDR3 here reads CASSPGFVGNTEAFF. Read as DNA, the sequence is TGCGCCAGCAGCCCCGGGTTTGTTGGGAACACTGAAGCTTTCTTT.